This TCR beta chain appears in the sequencing data of a study of cytomegalovirus exposure and HLA in healthy donors. Concerning this clone itself: Its antigen remains unidentified.

Overall study findings and caveats: The classifier reportedly diagnosed cytomegalovirus status with high sensitivity and specificity. Being productive about 87% or about 30% of the time was typical of most TCR beta V segments in an earlier analysis. Overall, approximately 150 TCR beta chains were annotated as cytomegalovirus-associated.

Every donor was a healthy person donating bone marrow. Amplification used 60 Vbeta primers and 13 Jbeta primers. Produced via immunoSEQ multiplex PCR; TCRdb's table is partial and in-frame only. Here the sample spans some 130,000 clones, 65% to 85% being singletons. The source material was PBMCs. The receptor comes from a man in his fifties or sixties in good health and CMV-seronegative.

The CDR3 bases are TGTGCCAGCAGCGAATACAGAAACACCATATATTTT. Translated: CASSEYRNTIYF. The chain couples TRBV7-2 to TRBJ1-3; no definite D call. The V and J ends lost 5 bases and 5 bases respectively, with 7 bases between them. The CDR3 has 12 amino acids. CDR1 SGHTA and CDR2 FQGNSA come from the germline V gene.